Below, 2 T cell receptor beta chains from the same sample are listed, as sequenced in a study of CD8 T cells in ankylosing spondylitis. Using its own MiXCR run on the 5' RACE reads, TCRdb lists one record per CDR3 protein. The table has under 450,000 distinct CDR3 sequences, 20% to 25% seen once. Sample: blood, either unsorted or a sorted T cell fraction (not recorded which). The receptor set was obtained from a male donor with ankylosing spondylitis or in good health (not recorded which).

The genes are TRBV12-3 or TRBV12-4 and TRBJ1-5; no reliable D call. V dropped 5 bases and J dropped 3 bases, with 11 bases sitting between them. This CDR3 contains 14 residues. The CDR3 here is CASSLNRINQPQHF. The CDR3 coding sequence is TGTGCCAGCAGTCTGAACCGTATCAATCAGCCCCAGCATTTT.

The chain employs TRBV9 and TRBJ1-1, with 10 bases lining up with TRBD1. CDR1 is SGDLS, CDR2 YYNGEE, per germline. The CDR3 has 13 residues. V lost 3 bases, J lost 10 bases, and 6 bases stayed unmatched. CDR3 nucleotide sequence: TGTGCCAGCAGCGGGGGACAGGGGATTGCAGCTTTCTTT. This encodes CASSGGQGIAAFF.